The 8 T cell receptor beta chains given below trace back to one sample, sequenced in a study of T cell repertoires in cytomegalovirus infection. In TCRdb, the reads were re-called with MiXCR into one record per CDR3 protein. Here the sample spans 300,000 to 400,000 distinct CDR3 sequences, 29% being singletons. Antigens of these TCRs are unknown. Sequenced here: cultured PBMCs, sampled from culture after CMV antigen stimulation. The receptors derive from a human donor in good health (CMV status not recorded). Some clones in this sample may be carry-over from other donors' samples.

The rearrangement links TRBV9 to TRBJ1-6; D remains unclear. The CDR3 has 15 amino acids. V was cut by 2 bases and J by 3 bases, with 9 bases left in between. CDR1 is SGDLS, CDR2 YYNGEE, per germline. The CDR3 spells CASSVLDNYNSPLHF. CDR3 coding DNA: TGTGCCAGCAGCGTGTTAGACAACTATAATTCACCCCTCCACTTT.

This clonotype has just a few counts. The CDR3 loop reads CATQSKGYGYEQYF. The CDR3 DNA reads as TGTGCCACCCAAAGTAAGGGCTATGGATACGAGCAGTACTTC. The chain combines TRBV28 with TRBJ2-7; D remains unclear. CDR1 is MDHEN, CDR2 SYDVKM, per germline. V shed 10 bases and J shed 4 bases, with 20 bases lying between them. CDR3 length: 14 residues.

This sequence joins TRBV6-5 and TRBJ1-6; 9 bases line up with TRBD1. Per the germline V gene, CDR1 is MNHEY and CDR2 is SVGAGI. The CDR3 contains 20 residues. V lost 0 bases and J lost 0; bases outside the gene matches: 9. This CDR3 is CASSYSQGAGLDSYNSPLHF. Here the CDR3 DNA reads TGTGCCAGCAGTTACTCACAGGGGGCTGGGTTAGACTCCTATAATTCACCCCTCCACTTT.

Only one count was recorded for this clonotype. This chain's CDR3 is CASSSLGGAAGELFF. DNA of the CDR3: TGTGCCAGCAGCTCCCTCGGGGGGGCCGCCGGGGAGCTGTTTTTT. This chain links TRBV7-3 with TRBJ2-2; the match to TRBD2 covers 8 bases. The CDR3 totals 15 residues. CDR1 is SGHTA, CDR2 FQGTGA, per germline. J was trimmed by 6 bases and V by 4 bases; bases with no gene match: 7.

CDR3 sequence reads: CASKFTGDSNQPQHF. In nucleotides, the CDR3 is TGTGCCAGCAAATTTACAGGGGATAGCAATCAGCCCCAGCATTTT. The V and J genes are TRBV6-1 and TRBJ1-5, with 7 positions matching TRBD1. Germline values: CDR1 MNHNS, CDR2 SASEGT. With V trimmed by 7 bases and J by 0 bases, 6 bases remained unmatched. The CDR3 loop spans 15 amino acids.

The gene calls are TRBV7-2 and TRBJ1-2; TRBD1 is a possible D gene (6 bases). The V end was cut by 0 bases, the J end by 6 bases, with 11 bases between. Germline assignment: CDR1 SGHTA and CDR2 FQGNSA. The CDR3 runs 14 residues. For the CDR3, the DNA is TGTGCCAGCAGCTTAGCCCCCGGGGGCCATGGCTACACCTTC. Its translation is CASSLAPGGHGYTF.

In this sample, this clonotype turned up a few times. The CDR3 DNA is TGTGCCAGCAGCTTAGAAGTGGGCAGGGGGGAAAAACTGTTTTTT. It specifies CASSLEVGRGEKLFF. V usage is TRBV7-8 and J usage is TRBJ1-4; 7 bases align to TRBD1. Germline loops: CDR1 SGHVS, CDR2 FQNEAQ. This CDR3 is 15 amino acids long. Trimming removed 1 base from V and 8 bases from J; junction bases left unmatched: 7.

This clonotype has a count of ten or more. The chain uses TRBV7-2 and TRBJ2-7; 8 positions agree with TRBD1. The CDR3 has 16 amino acids. Germline CDR1 and CDR2: SGHTA and FQGNSA. Germline trimming cut 5 bases from V and 2 bases from J; bases unmatched to any gene: 11. CDR3 sequence (DNA): TGTGCCAGCAGCCCTTCTCAATGGACAGGGACCTACGAGCAGTACTTC. This encodes CASSPSQWTGTYEQYF. The full variable domain, with the rest looked up from reference TRBV7-2 and TRBJ2-7, is GAGVSQSPSNKVTEKGKDVELRCDPISGHTALYWYRQSLGQGLEFLIYFQGNSAPDKSGLPSDRFSAERTGGSVSTLTIQRTQQEDSAVYLCASSPSQWTGTYEQYFGPGTRLTVT.